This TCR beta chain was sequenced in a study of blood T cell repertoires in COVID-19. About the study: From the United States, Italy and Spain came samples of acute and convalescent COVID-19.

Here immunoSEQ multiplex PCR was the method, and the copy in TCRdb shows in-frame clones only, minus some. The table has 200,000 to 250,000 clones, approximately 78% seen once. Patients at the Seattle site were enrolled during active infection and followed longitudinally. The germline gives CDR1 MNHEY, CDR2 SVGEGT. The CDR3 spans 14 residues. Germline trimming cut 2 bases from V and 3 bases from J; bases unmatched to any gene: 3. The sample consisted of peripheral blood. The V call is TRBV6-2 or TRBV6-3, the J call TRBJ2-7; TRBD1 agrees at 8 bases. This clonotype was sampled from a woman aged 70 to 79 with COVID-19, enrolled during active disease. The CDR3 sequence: CASSYRGTGYEQYF. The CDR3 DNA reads TGTGCCAGCAGTTACCGAGGGACAGGCTACGAGCAGTACTTC.